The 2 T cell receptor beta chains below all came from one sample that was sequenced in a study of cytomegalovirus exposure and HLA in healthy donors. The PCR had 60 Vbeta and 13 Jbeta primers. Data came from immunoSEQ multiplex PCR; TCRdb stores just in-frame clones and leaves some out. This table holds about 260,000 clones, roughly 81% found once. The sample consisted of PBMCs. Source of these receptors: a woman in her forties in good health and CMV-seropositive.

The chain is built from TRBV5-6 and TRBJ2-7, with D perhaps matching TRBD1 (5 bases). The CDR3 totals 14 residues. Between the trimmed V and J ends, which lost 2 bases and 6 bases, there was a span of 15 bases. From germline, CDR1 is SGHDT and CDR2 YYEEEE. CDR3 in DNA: TGTGCCAGCAGCTTTCGTGGGCAGGGTAGCGAGCAGTACTTC. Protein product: CASSFRGQGSEQYF.

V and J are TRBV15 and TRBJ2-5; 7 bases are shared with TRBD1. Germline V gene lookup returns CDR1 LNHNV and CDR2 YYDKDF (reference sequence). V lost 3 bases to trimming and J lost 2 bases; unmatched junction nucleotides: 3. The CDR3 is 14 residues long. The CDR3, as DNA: TGTGCCACCAGCAGGCCGGGACAGCAAGAGACCCAGTACTTC. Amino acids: CATSRPGQQETQYF.